These 10 T cell receptor beta chains were sequenced from one sample in a study of blood T cells in healthy people across ages. PCR was performed a second time for about 7 to 11 cycles using a sample-barcoded 5' primer and a J-beta primer mix. TCRdb redid the calling of the 5' RACE reads with MiXCR, one entry per CDR3 protein. The sample includes 710,000 or so distinct CDR3 sequences, around a fifth of them seen just once. The sequencing sample was made of blood. All receptors come from a man between 65 and 79 years old in good health.

This chain joins TRBV20-1 and TRBJ2-4, with D perhaps TRBD1 or TRBD2 (6 bases each). The CDR3 has 15 amino acids. V lost 3 bases and J lost 1, with 13 bases in between. Germline lookup yields CDR1 DFQATT and CDR2 SNEGSKA (reference sequence). The CDR3 nucleotides read TGCAGTGCTAGGCAAACAGGGAGGGCCAAAAACATTCAGTACTTC. Translating it yields CSARQTGRAKNIQYF.

The chain recombines TRBV20-1 with TRBJ1-2; D is unresolved. Germline V CDR1 and CDR2: DFQATT, SNEGSKA (reference sequence). The CDR3 is 13 amino acids. Trimming removed 6 bases from V and 5 bases from J, with 16 bases in between. CDR3 bases: TGCAGTGCCAAACTACAGAGTATTTATGGCTACACCTTC. Translated, it gives CSAKLQSIYGYTF.

This clonotype was recorded many times. V usage is TRBV29-1 and J usage is TRBJ1-1; no clear D gene. Looked up from germline, CDR1 is SQVTM and CDR2 is ANQGSEA. The CDR3 is 16 residues long. V was pared by 2 bases and J by 1 base, with 17 bases between. The CDR3 sequence is CSVETRWQAKNTEAFF. Here the CDR3 DNA reads TGCAGCGTTGAAACCCGATGGCAGGCTAAGAACACTGAAGCTTTCTTT. The variable domain in full, with the rest retrieved from reference TRBV29-1 and TRBJ1-1, is SAVISQKPSRDICQRGTSLTIQCQVDSQVTMMFWYRQQPGQSLTLIATANQGSEATYESGFVIDKFPISRPNLTFSTLTVSNMSPEDSSIYLCSVETRWQAKNTEAFFGQGTRLTVV.

The rearrangement joins TRBV12-3 or TRBV12-4 to TRBJ2-2; 7 bases fit TRBD2. The CDR3 covers 14 residues. J was trimmed by 5 bases and V by 5 bases; bases with no gene match: 5. Written as DNA, the CDR3 is TGTGCCAGCAGTCTACTAGCGACGACCGGGGAGCTGTTTTTT. Its protein product is CASSLLATTGELFF.

The sample holds a few counts of this clonotype. The gene calls are TRBV7-9 and TRBJ1-2; the match to TRBD1 covers 10 bases. Germline CDR1 and CDR2: SEHNR and FQNEAQ (reference sequence). This CDR3 has 16 amino acids. Losses at the gene ends were 5 bases for V and 1 base for J; bases not matched to a gene: 7. For the CDR3, the DNA is TGTGCCAGCAGCCACCGGGACAGGGGCCTTAACTATGGCTACACCTTC. Protein: CASSHRDRGLNYGYTF.

V usage is TRBV20-1 and J usage is TRBJ2-3; a weak D match, TRBD1 (5 bases). The CDR3 has 14 amino acids. V was cut by 3 bases and J by 1 base, with 11 bases left in between. CDR1 is DFQATT and CDR2 is SNEGSKA in the germline V gene (reference sequence). CDR3 sequence (DNA): TGCAGTGCTAGTTTCAGGGCTCGCACAGATACGCAGTATTTT. Amino acid sequence: CSASFRARTDTQYF.

To note about this clonotype: A much larger clone differs from this one at a single base, so this may be a read error. J is TRBJ2-3 and V is TRBV7-8, with D perhaps matching TRBD1 (6 bases). The CDR3 length is 13 residues. Germline CDR1 reads SGHVS; CDR2 reads FQNEAQ. The CDR3 sequence: CASSSQGTDTEYF. CDR3 in DNA: TGTGCCAGCAGCTCACAGGGCACAGATACGGAGTATTTT.

The sample holds a few counts of this clonotype. V is TRBV12-3 or TRBV12-4 and J is TRBJ2-3, with D possibly called TRBD1 or TRBD2 (6 bases each). V lost 1 base, J lost 5 bases, and 16 bases lay in between. This CDR3 comprises 16 residues. DNA for the CDR3: TGTGCCAGCAGTTTAGGGGGTTTTAAGGGGGGAGATACGCAGTATTTT. It translates to CASSLGGFKGGDTQYF.

The sample holds many counts of this clonotype. This sequence joins TRBV4-1 and TRBJ1-5, with D uncertain. The CDR3 has 13 residues. Deletions cut 0 bases from V and 5 bases from J, with 5 bases between. Germline CDR1 MGHRA, CDR2 YSYEKL. CDR3 in amino acids: CASSQDHYQPQHF. The CDR3 nucleotides read TGCGCCAGCAGCCAAGACCATTATCAGCCCCAGCATTTT.

The rearrangement uses TRBV20-1 and TRBJ2-5; possibly TRBD2 for D (6 bases). Per germline, CDR1 DFQATT and CDR2 SNEGSKA (reference sequence). The CDR3 contains 14 residues. Deletions cut 3 bases from V and 4 bases from J, with 15 bases between. This CDR3 is CSASLGLGGETQYF. In DNA form, the CDR3 reads TGCAGTGCTAGCCTGGGCCTCGGGGGAGAGACCCAGTACTTC.